This T cell receptor (beta chain) was observed in a study of T cells in Graves' hyperthyroidism and ophthalmopathy. RNA transcripts served as the template for amplifying TCR beta CDR3 regions. HTBI primers were used for first-round RT-PCR of the TCR CDR3. TCRdb ran MiXCR on the multiplex PCR reads and lists one entry per CDR3 protein. The table records around 300,000 distinct CDR3 sequences, approximately 15% of them present only once. V was cut by 0 bases and J by 1 base, with 7 bases left in between. The CDR3 runs to 15 residues. Germline CDR1 and CDR2: MNHNY and SVGAGI (reference sequence). In this sample, this clonotype turned up many times.

Material: blood. The V gene is TRBV6-6, the J gene TRBJ1-5; D possibly corresponds to TRBD1 (5 bases). The sequence derives from a woman in her thirties with Graves' hyperthyroidism. The CDR3 reads CASSYSPGSNQPQHF. In DNA, the CDR3 is TGTGCCAGCAGTTACTCGCCAGGGAGCAATCAGCCCCAGCATTTT.